This TCR beta chain was documented in a study of shared clonotypes between healthy human individuals. Germline-derived CDR1 and CDR2 are SGHRS and YFSETQ. The CDR3 consists of 15 residues. V was cut by 0 bases and J by 3 bases, with 13 bases left in between. General observations from the study: The naive CD4 repertoires of a handful of donors were compared, and approximately 5.3% of clonotypes were shared.

Positively selected for CCR7, the CD45RO-negative cells used as naive CD8 cells excluded terminally differentiated effector memory CD45RA+ cells. All donors were Caucasian adults living in Nashville, Tennessee. This clone was seen a single time. Its target is unknown. Over several immunoSEQ plates, each subset's genomic DNA was distributed in even portions. The protocol was immunoSEQ multiplex PCR, while the TCRdb copy is restricted to in-frame clones and leaves out a portion. This sample has roughly 650,000 clones, with 90% to 97% found just once. Sequenced material: naive CD8+ T cells sorted from blood. The chain carries TRBV5-1 and TRBJ2-7; tentative D call: TRBD2 (5 bases). This clonotype originated in a woman younger than 45 in good health. CDR3 nucleotide sequence: TGCGCCAGCAGCTTGGGAGAGGGATCCATCTACGAGCAGTACTTC. Protein product: CASSLGEGSIYEQYF.